The 14 T cell receptor beta chains in this list originate from one sample, sequenced in a study of cytomegalovirus exposure and HLA in healthy donors. The PCR ran on 60 Vbeta and 13 Jbeta primers. This table comes from immunoSEQ multiplex PCR, and its TCRdb copy is limited to in-frame clones, with some not included. The sample carries about 78,000 clones, under 90% recorded once. The sample comprised PBMCs. These receptors were taken from a man in his fifties in good health and CMV-seropositive.

The gene calls are TRBV9 and TRBJ2-1, with TRBD2 matching 8 bases. Germline V CDR1 and CDR2: SGDLS, YYNGEE. The junction had 7 bases not matched to a gene; V was cut back by 4 bases and J by 4 bases. CDR3 size: 15 residues. The CDR3 spells CASSTAGGQYNEQFF. For the CDR3, the DNA is TGTGCCAGCAGCACTGCGGGAGGCCAATACAATGAGCAGTTCTTC.

The chain recombines TRBV19 with TRBJ1-2; D is possibly TRBD1 (5 bases). Between the trimmed V and J ends, which lost 8 bases and 3 bases, there was a span of 13 bases. CDR1 LNHDA and CDR2 SQIVND come from the germline V gene (reference sequence). The CDR3 is 13 residues long. Written as DNA, the CDR3 is TGTGCCAGTTTCGATAGGGGTCACTATGGCTACACCTTC. Translated: CASFDRGHYGYTF.

This clone was seen once. J is TRBJ1-2 and V is TRBV18; 9 nucleotides align to TRBD1. J gave up 4 bases and V 9 bases, and 6 bases lay outside the gene matches. This CDR3 is 13 amino acids long. CDR1 is KGHSH and CDR2 is LQKENI in the germline V gene. The CDR3 here is CASTGTGTYGYTF. CDR3 nucleotides: TGTGCCAGTACCGGGACAGGGACCTATGGCTACACCTTC.

The rearrangement joins TRBV14 to TRBJ2-1; TRBD2 matches 13 bases. The V and J ends lost 4 bases and 3 bases, in that order; junction bases with no gene match: 6. The CDR3 runs 17 residues. Germline V CDR1 and CDR2: SGHDN, FVKESK. DNA of the CDR3: TGTGCCAGCAGCCCTGGACTAGCGGGAGTAGGCTACAATGAGCAGTTCTTC. Encoded protein: CASSPGLAGVGYNEQFF.

The chain combines TRBV29-1 with TRBJ2-1; 10 bases match TRBD1. V dropped 3 bases and J dropped 5; count of bases not matched to a gene: 16. Germline V CDR1 and CDR2: SQVTM, ANQGSEA. The CDR3 loop spans 18 amino acids. In DNA, the CDR3 is TGCAGCGTTGATTCGGGGTATAGCGGGACAGGGGTAAACAATGAGCAGTTCTTC. Translated, it gives CSVDSGYSGTGVNNEQFF.

The chain carries TRBV27 and TRBJ1-5; TRBD1 agrees at 8 bases. V shed 4 bases, J shed 3 bases, and the junction held 11 bases outside the gene matches. From germline, CDR1 is MNHEY and CDR2 SMNVEV (reference sequence). This CDR3 spans 17 amino acids. The CDR3 reads CASSSLLGTGFNQPQHF. The CDR3 DNA reads TGTGCCAGCAGTTCACTTTTGGGGACAGGATTCAATCAGCCCCAGCATTTT.

The chain has TRBV6-1 and TRBJ2-2; 7 nucleotides agree with TRBD1. The V gene's germline CDR1 is MNHNS and CDR2 SASEGT. The CDR3 is made up of 14 amino acids. The J segment lost 3 bases and the V segment lost 5 bases, leaving 3 bases of the junction unmatched. CDR3 residues: CASSLDRDTGELFF. The CDR3 DNA reads as TGTGCCAGCAGTTTAGACAGGGACACCGGGGAGCTGTTTTTT.

This clone has a handful of counts. Other DNA sequences within the sample encode an identical CDR3. This rearrangement joins TRBV18 to TRBJ2-7; TRBD2 matches at 8 bases. The CDR3 is 15 residues long. V was pared by 0 bases and J by 2 bases, with 3 bases of the junction left unmatched. Germline V gene sequence: CDR1 KGHSH, CDR2 LQKENI. CDR3 sequence (DNA): TGTGCCAGCTCACCACCCCTAGCGGGTACCTACGAGCAGTACTTC. This encodes CASSPPLAGTYEQYF. The entire variable domain, with the rest obtained from reference TRBV18 and TRBJ2-7, is as follows: NAGVMQNPRHLVRRRGQEARLRCSPMKGHSHVYWYRQLPEEGLKFMVYLQKENIIDESGMPKERFSAEFPKEGPSILRIQQVVRGDSAAYFCASSPPLAGTYEQYFGPGTRLTVT.

The V call is TRBV6-1, the J call TRBJ1-2; 9 bases align to TRBD1. Germline V gene sequence: CDR1 MNHNS, CDR2 SASEGT. There are 14 residues in the CDR3. The V gene end was trimmed by 1 base and the J gene end by 4 bases; junction bases not matched to a gene: 1. CDR3 residues: CASSEGTGAYGYTF. CDR3 bases: TGTGCCAGCAGTGAAGGGACAGGGGCCTATGGCTACACCTTC.

The chain carries TRBV5-1 and TRBJ1-2; TRBD1 matches at 10 bases. The CDR3 is 16 amino acids. Germline V gives CDR1 SGHRS, CDR2 YFSETQ. The trim removed 4 bases at V and 4 bases at J, leaving 10 bases unmatched. The CDR3 nucleotides read TGCGCCAGCAGCGACCCGACAGGGGGCGACGGCTATGGCTACACCTTC. Protein product: CASSDPTGGDGYGYTF.

The chain joins TRBV29-1 to TRBJ2-4; D is undetermined. The CDR3 runs to 14 residues. V lost 4 bases and J lost 6, with 16 bases in between. Germline-derived CDR1 and CDR2 are SQVTM and ANQGSEA. The CDR3 nucleotides read TGCAGCGTTGTGATCAACACCTTAAGAAACATTCAGTACTTC. It encodes CSVVINTLRNIQYF.

The chain couples TRBV6-6 to TRBJ1-2; perhaps TRBD1 as D (5 bases). The CDR3 runs to 15 residues. Germline-derived CDR1 and CDR2 are MNHNY and SVGAGI (reference sequence). Between the trimmed V and J ends, which lost 2 bases and 7 bases, there was a span of 17 bases. The CDR3 sequence: CASSYGGGSVGGYTF. DNA of the CDR3: TGTGCCAGCAGTTACGGGGGGGGTTCCGTGGGTGGCTACACCTTC.

The chain carries TRBV1 and TRBJ2-3; TRBD2 is the table's D call, not checked against the DNA. TRBV1 is termed a pseudogene. This CDR3 comprises 15 residues. CDR3 protein: CTSNQSGGHTDTQYF. CDR3 nucleotide sequence: TGCACCAGCAACCAGAGCGGAGGCCACACAGATACGCAGTATTTT.

The V and J genes are TRBV4-1 and TRBJ2-5, with D possibly TRBD1 on 6 matching bases. The DNA matches TRBJ2-7 better at its end, which makes the J call doubtful. CDR3 length equals 15 residues. The germline V gene has CDR1 MGHRA and CDR2 YSYEKL. CDR3 nucleotide sequence: TGCGCCAGCAGCCAAGGTGGGGGCTCTTCCTACGAGCAGTACTTC. It specifies CASSQGGGSSYEQYF.